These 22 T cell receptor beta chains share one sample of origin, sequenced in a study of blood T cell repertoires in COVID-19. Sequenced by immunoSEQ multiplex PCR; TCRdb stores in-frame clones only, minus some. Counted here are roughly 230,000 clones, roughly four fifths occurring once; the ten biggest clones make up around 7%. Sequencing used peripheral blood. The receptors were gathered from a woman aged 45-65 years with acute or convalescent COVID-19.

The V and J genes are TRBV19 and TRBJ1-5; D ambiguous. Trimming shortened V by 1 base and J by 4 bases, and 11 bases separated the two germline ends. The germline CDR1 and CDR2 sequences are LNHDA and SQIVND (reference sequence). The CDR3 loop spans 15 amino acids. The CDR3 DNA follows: TGTGCCAGTAGTATAGGGTTGGAGGCTAATCAGCCCCAGCATTTT. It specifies CASSIGLEANQPQHF.

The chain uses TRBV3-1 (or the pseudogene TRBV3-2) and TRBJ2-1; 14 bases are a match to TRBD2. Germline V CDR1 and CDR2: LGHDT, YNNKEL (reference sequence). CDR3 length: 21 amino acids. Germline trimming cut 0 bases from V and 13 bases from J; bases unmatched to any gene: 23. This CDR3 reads CASSQERRRGYGTSGGQPQFF. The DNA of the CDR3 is TGTGCCAGCAGCCAAGAAAGGAGGAGAGGATACGGGACTAGCGGGGGCCAACCCCAGTTCTTC.

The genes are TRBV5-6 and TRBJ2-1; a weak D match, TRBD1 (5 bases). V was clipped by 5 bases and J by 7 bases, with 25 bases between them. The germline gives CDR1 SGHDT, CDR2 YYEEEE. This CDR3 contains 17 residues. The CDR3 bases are TGTGCCAGCAGGCTCTACGGCGGACCCCCTAAGGGGAATGAGCAGTTCTTC. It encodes CASRLYGGPPKGNEQFF.

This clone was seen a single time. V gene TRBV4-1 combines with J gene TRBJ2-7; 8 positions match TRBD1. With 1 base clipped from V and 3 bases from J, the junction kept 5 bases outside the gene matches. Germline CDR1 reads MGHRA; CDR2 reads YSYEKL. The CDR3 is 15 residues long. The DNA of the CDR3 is TGCGCCAGCAGCCAAGTAGGAGGACAGGGCTACGAGCAGTACTTC. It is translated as CASSQVGGQGYEQYF.

Written as DNA, the CDR3 is TGCGCCAGCAGCTTGGTCGGGTCTGGAAACACCATATATTTT. Its translation: CASSLVGSGNTIYF. This chain connects TRBV5-1 to TRBJ1-3; D is unresolved. This CDR3 spans 14 amino acids. CDR1 and CDR2 from the germline V gene are SGHRS and YFSETQ. V was trimmed by 0 bases and J by 1 base, leaving 5 bases between them.

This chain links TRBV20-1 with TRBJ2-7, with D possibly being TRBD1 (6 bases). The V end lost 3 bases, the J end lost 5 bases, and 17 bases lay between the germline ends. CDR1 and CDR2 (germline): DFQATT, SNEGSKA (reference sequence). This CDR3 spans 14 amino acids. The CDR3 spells CSASYRDLPHEQYF. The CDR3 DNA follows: TGCAGTGCTAGTTACAGGGATCTCCCCCACGAGCAGTACTTC.

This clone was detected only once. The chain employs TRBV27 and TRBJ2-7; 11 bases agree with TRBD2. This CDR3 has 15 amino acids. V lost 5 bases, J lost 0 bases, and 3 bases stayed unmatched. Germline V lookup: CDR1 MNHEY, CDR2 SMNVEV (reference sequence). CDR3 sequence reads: CASSPGLAASYEQYF. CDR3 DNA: TGTGCCAGCAGTCCGGGACTAGCGGCCTCCTACGAGCAGTACTTC.

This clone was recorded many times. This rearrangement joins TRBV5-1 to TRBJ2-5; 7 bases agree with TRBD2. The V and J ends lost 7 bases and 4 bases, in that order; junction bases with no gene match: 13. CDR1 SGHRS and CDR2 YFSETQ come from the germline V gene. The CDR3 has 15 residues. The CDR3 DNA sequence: TGCGCCAGCGGTCTGACTGCGGGAGTAGGAGAGACCCAGTACTTC. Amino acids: CASGLTAGVGETQYF.

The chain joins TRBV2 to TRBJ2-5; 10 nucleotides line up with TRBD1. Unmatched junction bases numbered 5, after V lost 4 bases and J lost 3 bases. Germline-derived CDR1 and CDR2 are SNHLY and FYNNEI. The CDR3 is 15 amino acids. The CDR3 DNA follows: TGTGCCAGCAGTGCCAAGGGACAGGGGAAAGAGACCCAGTACTTC. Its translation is CASSAKGQGKETQYF.

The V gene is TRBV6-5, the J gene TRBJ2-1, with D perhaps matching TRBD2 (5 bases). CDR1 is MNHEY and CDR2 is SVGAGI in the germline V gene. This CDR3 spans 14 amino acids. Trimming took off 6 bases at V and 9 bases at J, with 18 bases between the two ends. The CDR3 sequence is CASRRSGRNGEQFF. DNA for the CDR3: TGTGCCAGCAGACGAAGCGGCAGGAACGGTGAGCAGTTCTTC.

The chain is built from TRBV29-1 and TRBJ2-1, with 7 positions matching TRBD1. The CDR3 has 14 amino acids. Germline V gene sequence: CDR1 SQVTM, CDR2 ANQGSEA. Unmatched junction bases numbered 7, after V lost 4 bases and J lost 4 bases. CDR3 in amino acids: CSVVGQSLYNEQFF. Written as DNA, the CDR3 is TGCAGCGTTGTGGGACAGTCGCTTTACAATGAGCAGTTCTTC.

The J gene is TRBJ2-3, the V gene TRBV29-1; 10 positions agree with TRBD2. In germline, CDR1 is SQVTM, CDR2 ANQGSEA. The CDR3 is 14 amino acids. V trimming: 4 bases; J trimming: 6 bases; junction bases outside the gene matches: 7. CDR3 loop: CSVVPSGRGDTQYF. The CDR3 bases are TGCAGCGTTGTCCCTAGCGGGAGAGGGGATACGCAGTATTTT.

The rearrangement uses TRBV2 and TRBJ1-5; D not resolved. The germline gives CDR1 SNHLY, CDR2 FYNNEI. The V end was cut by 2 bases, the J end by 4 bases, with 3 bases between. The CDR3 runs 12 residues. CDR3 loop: CASSEINQPQHF. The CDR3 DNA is TGTGCCAGCAGTGAAATAAATCAGCCCCAGCATTTT.

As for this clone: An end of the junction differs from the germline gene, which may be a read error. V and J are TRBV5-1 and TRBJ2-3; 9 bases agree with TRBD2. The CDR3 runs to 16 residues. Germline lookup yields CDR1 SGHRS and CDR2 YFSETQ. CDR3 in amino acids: CASNLVSGGLGDTQYF. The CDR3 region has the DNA TGCGCCAGCAACTTGGTTAGCGGGGGTTTAGGAGATACGCAGTATTTT.

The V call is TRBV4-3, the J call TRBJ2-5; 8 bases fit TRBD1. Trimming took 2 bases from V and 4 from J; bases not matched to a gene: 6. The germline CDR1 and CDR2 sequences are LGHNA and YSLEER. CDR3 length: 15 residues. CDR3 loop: CASSQSSRGLETQYF. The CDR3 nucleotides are TGCGCCAGCAGCCAATCTTCCAGGGGGCTAGAGACCCAGTACTTC.

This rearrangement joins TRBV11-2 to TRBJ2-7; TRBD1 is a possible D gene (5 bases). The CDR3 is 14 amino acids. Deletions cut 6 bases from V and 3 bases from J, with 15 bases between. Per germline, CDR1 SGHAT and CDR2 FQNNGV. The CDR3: CASRGAGQIYEQYF. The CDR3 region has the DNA TGTGCCAGCAGAGGGGCAGGGCAAATCTACGAGCAGTACTTC.

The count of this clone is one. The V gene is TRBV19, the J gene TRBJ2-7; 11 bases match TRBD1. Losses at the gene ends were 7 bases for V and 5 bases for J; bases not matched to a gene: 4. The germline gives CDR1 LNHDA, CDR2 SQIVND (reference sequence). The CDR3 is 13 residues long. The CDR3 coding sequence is TGTGCCAGTATTGGGACAGGGGGACACGAGCAGTACTTC. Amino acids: CASIGTGGHEQYF.

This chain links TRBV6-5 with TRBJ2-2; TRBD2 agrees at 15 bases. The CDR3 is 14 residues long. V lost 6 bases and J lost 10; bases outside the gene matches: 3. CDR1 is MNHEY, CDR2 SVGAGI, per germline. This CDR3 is CASSGLAGGEELFF. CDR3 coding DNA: TGTGCCAGCAGCGGACTAGCGGGGGGGGAGGAGCTGTTTTTT.

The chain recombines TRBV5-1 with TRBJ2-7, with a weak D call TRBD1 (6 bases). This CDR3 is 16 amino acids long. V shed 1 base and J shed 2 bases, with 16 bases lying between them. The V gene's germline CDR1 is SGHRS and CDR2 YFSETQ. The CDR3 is CASSLWFQGSTYEQYF. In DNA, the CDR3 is TGCGCCAGCAGCTTGTGGTTCCAGGGGAGTACCTACGAGCAGTACTTC.

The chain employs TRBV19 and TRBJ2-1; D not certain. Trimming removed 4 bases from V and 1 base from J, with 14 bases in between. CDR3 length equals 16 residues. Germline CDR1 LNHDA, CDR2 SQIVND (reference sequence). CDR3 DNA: TGTGCCAGTAGTAATCAGGCCCCCCTGTCCTACAATGAGCAGTTCTTC. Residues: CASSNQAPLSYNEQFF. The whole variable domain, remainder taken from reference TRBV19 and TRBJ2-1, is DGGITQSPKYLFRKEGQNVTLSCEQNLNHDAMYWYRQDPGQGLRLIYYSQIVNDFQKGDIAEGYSVSREKKESFPLTVTSAQKNPTAFYLCASSNQAPLSYNEQFFGPGTRLTVL.

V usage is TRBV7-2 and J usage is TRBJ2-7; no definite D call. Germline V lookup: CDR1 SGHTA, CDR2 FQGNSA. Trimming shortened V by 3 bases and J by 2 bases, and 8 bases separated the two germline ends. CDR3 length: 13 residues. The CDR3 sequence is CASSFGPPYEQYF. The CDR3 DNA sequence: TGTGCCAGCAGCTTTGGGCCTCCCTACGAGCAGTACTTC.

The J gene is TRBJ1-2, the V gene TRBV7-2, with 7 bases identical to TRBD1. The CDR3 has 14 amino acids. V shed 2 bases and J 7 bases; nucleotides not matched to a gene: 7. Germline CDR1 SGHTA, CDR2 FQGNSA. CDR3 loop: CASSLSTGQGGYTF. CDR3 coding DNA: TGTGCCAGCAGCTTATCGACAGGGCAGGGTGGCTACACCTTC.